This T cell receptor beta chain was recorded in a study of T-cell reconstitution after alpha-beta-depleted transplantation in children. General study findings and limits: Expanded graft clones, several hundred of them, were reportedly the source of alpha-beta T cells about two months after transplant. Counts and diversity of T cells one year after transplant came mostly from newly produced T cells. For some patients, TCRbeta diversity was high at day 60 because of recipient T cells and thymic progenitors that survived.

Germline assignment: CDR1 SQVTM and CDR2 ANQGSEA. J was trimmed by 5 bases and V by 2 bases; bases with no gene match: 3. This CDR3 contains 13 residues. Unique molecular identifiers were used to barcode this TCRbeta library. MiXCR, run by TCRdb on the PCR reads, gives a single entry per CDR3 protein. This table has 600,000 or so distinct CDR3 sequences, approximately 22% appearing once. A word on this clonotype: The antigen is undetermined.

Source: PBMCs, mostly from graft donor cells, taken 360 days after TCRalphabeta/CD19-depleted stem cell transplant. The gene calls are TRBV29-1 and TRBJ1-1, with 9 bases lining up with TRBD1. This sequence was found in a boy under three years old who had a stem cell transplant for acute myeloid leukemia, so the T cells may come from the graft donor. CDR3 sequence (DNA): TGCAGCGTTGAAAGACAGGGGGTTACTGAAGCTTTCTTT. It codes for CSVERQGVTEAFF.